Listed here is a single T cell receptor beta chain. Most PBMC samples had approximately 440 ng input DNA in six replicates. This table comes from immunoSEQ multiplex PCR, and its TCRdb copy is limited to in-frame clones, with some not included. The top ten hold around 3.2% of the sample, which has tens of thousands of clones, 83% seen once. This entry is derived from a study of neoadjuvant anti-PD-1 for oral cavity cancer. Stage II-IVA oral cavity squamous cell carcinoma was new and untreated by systemic or radiation therapy. This CDR3 comprises 15 residues. Germline V gene data show CDR1 as GTSNPN and CDR2 as SVGIG (reference sequence). The trim removed 0 bases at V and 7 bases at J, leaving 9 bases unmatched.

Sequencing used PBMCs, obtained before nivolumab (anti-PD-1) treatment. The clonotype originates from a person between 40 and 79 years old with oral cavity squamous cell carcinoma. V is TRBV30 and J is TRBJ2-1; 7 positions match TRBD2. The CDR3: CAWSVLAGVSNEQFF. The DNA of the CDR3 is TGTGCCTGGAGTGTACTGGCGGGAGTTAGTAATGAGCAGTTCTTC.